The 23 T cell receptor beta chains below were found in one sample sequenced in a study of cytomegalovirus exposure and HLA in healthy donors. PCR primers comprised 60 Vbeta and 13 Jbeta primers. Sequencing was performed with immunoSEQ multiplex PCR; in TCRdb, only in-frame clones are kept and a portion is missing. The table has 150,000 to 200,000 clones, approximately 82% seen once. What was sequenced was PBMCs. These receptors were taken from a woman aged 18-29 years in good health and CMV-seropositive.

This clone has only a few counts. The chain combines TRBV5-4 with TRBJ2-1; 14 positions agree with TRBD2. CDR1 SGHNT and CDR2 YYREEE come from the germline V gene (reference sequence). Unmatched junction bases numbered 6, after V lost 4 bases and J lost 15 bases. There are 13 residues in the CDR3. CDR3 in amino acids: CASSPGLAGGGFF. The CDR3 DNA sequence: TGTGCCAGCAGCCCCGGACTAGCGGGGGGCGGGTTCTTC. Filled out from reference TRBV5-4 and TRBJ2-1, the complete variable domain reads ETGVTQSPTHLIKTRGQQVTLRCSSQSGHNTVSWYQQALGQGPQFIFQYYREEENGRGNFPPRFSGLQFPNYSSELNVNALELDDSALYLCASSPGLAGGGFFGPGTRLTVL.

The J gene is TRBJ2-7, the V gene TRBV7-9; 7 positions agree with TRBD1. Germline CDR1 SEHNR, CDR2 FQNEAQ (reference sequence). The length of the CDR3 is 13 residues. CDR3 residues: CSSSLVAGGEQYV. The CDR3 DNA reads TGTTCCAGCAGCTTAGTGGCAGGGGGCGAGCAGTACGTC.

This clone was recorded a few times. The chain employs TRBV11-3 and TRBJ2-2, with D perhaps TRBD1 (5 bases). This CDR3 contains 15 residues. Trimming cost V 2 bases and J 6 bases, with 13 bases left between them. CDR1 is SGHNT, CDR2 YENEEA, per germline. The CDR3 nucleotides are TGTGCCAGCAGCTTAACGCAGGGCTGGCCCGGGGAGCTGTTTTTT. Translating gives CASSLTQGWPGELFF.

The sample holds a few counts of this clone. The gene calls are TRBV11-3 and TRBJ2-1; TRBD1 matches at 8 bases. With 4 bases clipped from V and 6 bases from J, the junction kept 11 bases outside the gene matches. The CDR3 is made up of 16 amino acids. Germline V gives CDR1 SGHNT, CDR2 YENEEA. The DNA for the CDR3 is TGTGCCAGCAGCTCTCCCGGGACAGGTACTAGCAATGAGCAGTTCTTC. It yields the protein CASSSPGTGTSNEQFF.

The chain is built from TRBV7-2 and TRBJ2-3, with D unclear. The CDR3 length is 14 residues. V gave up 1 base and J gave up 3 bases, with 8 bases separating them. Germline lookup yields CDR1 SGHTA and CDR2 FQGNSA. The CDR3 is CASSLGLRTDTQYF. In nucleotides, the CDR3 is TGTGCCAGCAGCTTAGGATTACGGACAGATACGCAGTATTTT.

The chain recombines TRBV11-3 with TRBJ2-1; D unresolved. V was trimmed by 8 bases and J by 9 bases, leaving 17 bases between them. CDR1 and CDR2 from the germline V gene are SGHNT and YENEEA. This CDR3 comprises 13 residues. CDR3 bases: TGTGCCAGCTCGAAGTTTGGCTCCTTTGAGCAGTTCTTC. Its protein is CASSKFGSFEQFF.

The chain is built from TRBV2 and TRBJ1-5; TRBD1 matches at 7 bases. The CDR3 is made up of 15 amino acids. The ends lost 5 bases at V and 3 bases at J; junction bases unmatched: 7. CDR1 SNHLY and CDR2 FYNNEI come from the germline V gene. The CDR3 protein is CASSMGDSLNQPQHF. Written as DNA, the CDR3 is TGTGCCAGCAGTATGGGGGACAGCCTCAATCAGCCCCAGCATTTT. Drawing the rest from reference TRBV2 and TRBJ1-5, the complete variable domain is EPEVTQTPSHQVTQMGQEVILRCVPISNHLYFYWYRQILGQKVEFLVSFYNNEISEKSEIFDDQFSVERPDGSNFTLKIRSTKLEDSAMYFCASSMGDSLNQPQHFGDGTRLSIL.

As concerns this clone: Its ends do not fully match the called genes, so a read error is possible. This chain connects TRBV7-2 to TRBJ2-2, with 10 bases lining up with TRBD1. The germline V gene has CDR1 SGHTA and CDR2 FQGNSA. There are 15 residues in the CDR3. Here the CDR3 reads CASSRDRGFTEELFF. The CDR3 nucleotides are TGTGCCAGCAGCCGGGACAGGGGCTTCACCGAGGAGCTGTTTTTT.

The chain combines TRBV5-1 with TRBJ2-5; maybe TRBD1 (6 bases). Germline V gene data show CDR1 as SGHRS and CDR2 as YFSETQ. Trimming removed 0 bases at V and 0 bases at J, with 6 bases between. This CDR3 is 14 amino acids long. The CDR3 sequence: CASSLGTDQETQYF. CDR3 DNA: TGCGCCAGCAGCTTGGGGACAGACCAAGAGACCCAGTACTTC.

The chain is built from TRBV28 and TRBJ2-2, with D possibly matching TRBD2 (7 bases). CDR3 length equals 16 residues. V dropped 7 bases and J dropped 7 bases, with 22 bases sitting between them. Germline V CDR1 and CDR2: MDHEN, SYDVKM. The CDR3 loop is CASTSFGGARIGELFF. The CDR3 DNA reads TGTGCCAGCACCTCCTTTGGGGGGGCGCGTATCGGGGAGCTGTTTTTT.

This sequence joins TRBV30 and TRBJ2-3; tentative D call: TRBD2 (5 bases). Germline loops: CDR1 GTSNPN, CDR2 SVGIG (reference sequence). This CDR3 is built from 12 residues. V was pared by 0 bases and J by 11 bases, with 12 bases between. The CDR3 sequence: CAWSVLRVGQYF. The DNA of the CDR3 is TGTGCCTGGAGTGTATTGAGGGTTGGGCAGTATTTT. Together with reference TRBV30 and TRBJ2-3, the CDR3 gives the full variable domain: SQTIHQWPATLVQPVGSPLSLECTVEGTSNPNLYWYRQAAGRGLQLLFYSVGIGQISSEVPQNLSASRPQDRQFILSSKKLLLSDSGFYLCAWSVLRVGQYFGPGTRLTVL.

The chain combines TRBV5-1 with TRBJ1-6; D possibly corresponds to TRBD1 (6 bases). CDR1 SGHRS and CDR2 YFSETQ come from the germline V gene. Trimming removed 4 bases at V and 10 bases at J, with 15 bases between. The CDR3 covers 14 residues. The CDR3 coding sequence is TGCGCCAGCAGCACCGACAGGAGAGGGTCACCCCTCCACTTT. This encodes CASSTDRRGSPLHF.

V is TRBV7-2 and J is TRBJ2-5; 8 bases map to TRBD2. This CDR3 is 15 amino acids long. Germline CDR1 and CDR2: SGHTA and FQGNSA. J gave up 3 bases and V 5 bases, and 8 bases lay outside the gene matches. In nucleotides, the CDR3 is TGTGCCAGCAGCGACACCGACGGGGGGGAAGAGACCCAGTACTTC. Translated: CASSDTDGGEETQYF.

This clone was found once. The chain has TRBV9 and TRBJ1-1; D is unclear. V was shortened by 0 bases and J by 4 bases, with 10 bases between the two germline ends. The CDR3 contains 14 residues. Germline values: CDR1 SGDLS, CDR2 YYNGEE. This chain's CDR3 is CASSVVAESTEAFF. The DNA for the CDR3 is TGTGCCAGCAGCGTAGTAGCAGAGAGCACTGAAGCTTTCTTT.

This rearrangement joins TRBV19 to TRBJ1-2; 7 nucleotides line up with TRBD1. The CDR3 has 13 residues. Germline V gives CDR1 LNHDA, CDR2 SQIVND (reference sequence). V shed 5 bases and J 3 bases; nucleotides not matched to a gene: 3. CDR3 DNA: TGTGCCAGTAGTCCTGACAGGGACTATGGCTACACCTTC. It is translated as CASSPDRDYGYTF.

This chain links TRBV19 with TRBJ1-1; D is unresolved. The CDR3 contains 13 residues. V gave up 9 bases and J gave up 7 bases, with 18 bases separating them. Germline lookup yields CDR1 LNHDA and CDR2 SQIVND (reference sequence). The CDR3 here is CASAGPGNNEAFF. Here the CDR3 DNA reads TGTGCCAGCGCCGGGCCGGGGAATAATGAAGCTTTCTTT.

The chain carries TRBV5-6 and TRBJ2-1, with D unresolved. V was trimmed by 0 bases and J by 5 bases, leaving 12 bases between them. Looked up from germline, CDR1 is SGHDT and CDR2 is YYEEEE. This CDR3 is 15 amino acids long. CDR3 bases: TGTGCCAGCAGCTTGGGGGCGCTATTAGACAATGAGCAGTTCTTC. Translation gives CASSLGALLDNEQFF.

This rearrangement joins TRBV7-9 to TRBJ1-6; the D is unclear. This CDR3 contains 12 residues. V dropped 5 bases and J dropped 9 bases, with 8 bases sitting between them. The V gene's germline CDR1 is SEHNR and CDR2 FQNEAQ (reference sequence). CDR3 DNA sequence: TGTGCCAGCAGCCTGGACTCTTCACCCCTCCACTTT. As protein: CASSLDSSPLHF.

V is TRBV4-2 and J is TRBJ2-2; a possible D gene is TRBD2 (6 bases). V was shortened by 4 bases and J by 4 bases, with 16 bases between the two germline ends. This CDR3 has 16 residues. The V gene's germline CDR1 is LGHNA and CDR2 YNFKEQ. CDR3 region: CASSRPTRSSTGELFF. The CDR3 DNA reads as TGTGCCAGCAGCCGCCCGACTAGGTCTTCCACCGGGGAGCTGTTTTTT.

The chain is built from TRBV18 and TRBJ1-1; 7 positions agree with TRBD1. This CDR3 region has 15 residues. J was trimmed by 1 base and V by 3 bases; bases with no gene match: 5. Germline loops: CDR1 KGHSH, CDR2 LQKENI. CDR3 DNA sequence: TGTGCCAGCTCACCCCGGACAGGAGCGAACACTGAAGCTTTCTTT. This sequence encodes CASSPRTGANTEAFF.

The chain combines TRBV4-1 with TRBJ2-1, with D possibly being TRBD1 (6 bases). The germline V gene encodes CDR1 MGHRA and CDR2 YSYEKL. Trimming left V 2 bases short and J 3 bases short, with 14 bases between. This CDR3 is built from 16 residues. The CDR3: CASSQPTGSNYNEQFF. The CDR3 coding sequence is TGCGCCAGCAGCCAACCAACAGGGTCGAACTACAATGAGCAGTTCTTC.

The chain links TRBV30 to TRBJ2-6, with D possibly TRBD2 on 6 matching bases. The CDR3 is 14 amino acids. The ends were cut back, 5 bases at V and 4 bases at J, with 12 bases in the middle. Germline values: CDR1 GTSNPN, CDR2 SVGIG (reference sequence). The CDR3 DNA sequence: TGTGCCTGGGCCGGGGGTTCCGGGGCCAACGTCCTGACTTTC. Translation gives CAWAGGSGANVLTF. Complete variable domain (other parts from reference TRBV30 and TRBJ2-6): SQTIHQWPATLVQPVGSPLSLECTVEGTSNPNLYWYRQAAGRGLQLLFYSVGIGQISSEVPQNLSASRPQDRQFILSSKKLLLSDSGFYLCAWAGGSGANVLTFGAGSRLTVL.

This clone is a singleton in its sample. The gene calls are TRBV30 and TRBJ2-3, with D perhaps matching TRBD2 (6 bases). The CDR3 covers 12 residues. V was shortened by 2 bases and J by 9 bases, with 12 bases between the two germline ends. Germline CDR1 is GTSNPN and CDR2 is SVGIG (reference sequence). The CDR3 DNA reads as TGTGCCTGGAGTCTAGCGTGGGAGACGCAGTATTTT. Amino acid sequence: CAWSLAWETQYF.